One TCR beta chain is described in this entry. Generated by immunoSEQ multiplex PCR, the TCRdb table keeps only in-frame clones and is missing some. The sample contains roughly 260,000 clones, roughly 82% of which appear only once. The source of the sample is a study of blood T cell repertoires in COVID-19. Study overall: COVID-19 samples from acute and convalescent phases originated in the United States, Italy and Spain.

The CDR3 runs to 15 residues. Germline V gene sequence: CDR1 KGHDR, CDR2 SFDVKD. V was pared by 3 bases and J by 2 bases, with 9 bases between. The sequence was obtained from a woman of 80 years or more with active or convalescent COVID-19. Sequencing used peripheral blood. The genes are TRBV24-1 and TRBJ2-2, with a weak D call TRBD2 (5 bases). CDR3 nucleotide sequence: TGTGCCACCAGTGATGCGAGGGTTAACACCGGGGAGCTGTTTTTT. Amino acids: CATSDARVNTGELFF.